This passage covers 31 T cell receptor beta chains from one sample sequenced in a study of cytomegalovirus exposure and HLA in healthy donors. Amplification used 60 Vbeta primers and 13 Jbeta primers. The assay was immunoSEQ multiplex PCR, and TCRdb's table has in-frame clones only and misses some. Found here are about 170,000 clones, roughly 81% of them singletons; the top ten hold over 2%. Sequenced: PBMCs. All receptors derive from a man aged 25 to 45 in good health and CMV-seropositive.

The gene calls are TRBV4-3 and TRBJ2-7; TRBD2 might be the D (5 bases). V was shortened by 4 bases and J by 4 bases, with 11 bases between the two germline ends. The CDR3 has 13 residues. Germline-derived CDR1 and CDR2 are LGHNA and YSLEER. This CDR3 reads CASSRGRAYEQYF. In nucleotides, the CDR3 is TGCGCCAGCAGCCGCGGGCGGGCATACGAGCAGTACTTC.

This chain uses TRBV7-9 with TRBJ2-6; no clear D. Germline loops: CDR1 SEHNR, CDR2 FQNEAQ (reference sequence). Trimming left V 5 bases short and J 2 bases short, with 10 bases between. This CDR3 region has 15 residues. The CDR3 DNA sequence: TGTGCCAGCAGCCCCTGGAGTACTGGGGCCAACGTCCTGACTTTC. Translation: CASSPWSTGANVLTF.

The chain has TRBV13 and TRBJ2-3; TRBD2 matches 14 bases. V shed 1 base and J 4 bases; nucleotides not matched to a gene: 7. CDR3 length: 18 residues. The germline CDR1 and CDR2 sequences are PRHDT and FYEKMQ (reference sequence). CDR3 sequence (DNA): TGTGCCAGCAGCTTAGTTCCCGGGACTAGCGGGAGCGCAGATACGCAGTATTTT. Translated: CASSLVPGTSGSADTQYF.

The genes are TRBV30 and TRBJ1-5; tentative D call: TRBD1 (6 bases). The CDR3 loop spans 13 amino acids. Germline-derived CDR1 and CDR2 are GTSNPN and SVGIG (reference sequence). V shed 5 bases and J shed 6 bases, with 14 bases lying between them. CDR3: CAWAEGGGQPQHF. DNA for the CDR3: TGTGCCTGGGCAGAGGGGGGGGGTCAGCCCCAGCATTTT.

The chain couples TRBV4-1 to TRBJ2-7; D call uncertain. The CDR3 covers 13 residues. V was cut by 1 base and J by 4 bases, with 8 bases left in between. Germline CDR1 reads MGHRA; CDR2 reads YSYEKL. The CDR3 loop is CASSQVPNYEQYF. The CDR3 DNA reads as TGCGCCAGCAGCCAAGTCCCCAATTACGAGCAGTACTTC.

This clone showed up just once. The V and J genes are TRBV11-3 and TRBJ1-1; D is perhaps TRBD1 (5 bases). The germline V gene has CDR1 SGHNT and CDR2 YENEEA. The V gene lost 1 base and the J gene lost 0 bases, with 9 bases spanning the gap. There are 15 residues in the CDR3. The CDR3 loop is CASSLAGGMNTEAFF. The CDR3 bases are TGTGCCAGCAGCTTAGCCGGGGGGATGAACACTGAAGCTTTCTTT.

The chain links TRBV4-1 to TRBJ2-7; 12 bases match TRBD2. In germline, CDR1 is MGHRA, CDR2 YSYEKL. After removal of 0 bases from V and 4 bases from J, the junction contained 4 bases not matched to a gene. This CDR3 is built from 16 residues. The CDR3 is CASSQEILAGGYEQYF. In nucleotides, the CDR3 is TGCGCCAGCAGCCAAGAGATACTAGCGGGAGGATACGAGCAGTACTTC.

The gene calls are TRBV7-9 and TRBJ2-1; 10 bases fit TRBD2. CDR1 is SEHNR and CDR2 is FQNEAQ in the germline V gene (reference sequence). With 1 base clipped from V and 2 bases from J, the junction kept 8 bases outside the gene matches. The CDR3 sequence is 18 residues long. The DNA of the CDR3 is TGTGCCAGCAGCTTAGGACCCCTAGCGGGAGCCCCCTACAATGAGCAGTTCTTC. Amino acid sequence: CASSLGPLAGAPYNEQFF.

The chain couples TRBV20-1 to TRBJ2-1, with 8 bases fitting TRBD1. Germline V gives CDR1 DFQATT, CDR2 SNEGSKA (reference sequence). This CDR3 is built from 11 residues. V trimming: 6 bases; J trimming: 7 bases; junction bases outside the gene matches: 2. The chain's CDR3 is CSAGQGNEQFF. The CDR3 region has the DNA TGCAGTGCCGGACAGGGAAATGAGCAGTTCTTC.

The V call is TRBV9, the J call TRBJ2-5; D may be TRBD2 (6 bases). The J call may be faulty, since TRBJ2-7 better matches the DNA end. Germline CDR1 is SGDLS and CDR2 is YYNGEE. The CDR3 is 15 residues long. The CDR3 sequence is CASSPKGSGDYEQYF. CDR3 nucleotides: TGTGCCAGCAGCCCAAAGGGGTCGGGGGACTACGAGCAGTACTTC.

The V gene is TRBV7-9, the J gene TRBJ2-7; D perhaps matches TRBD1 (6 bases). The V and J ends lost 0 bases and 6 bases respectively, with 12 bases between them. Germline loops: CDR1 SEHNR, CDR2 FQNEAQ (reference sequence). The CDR3 sequence is 14 residues long. This CDR3 reads CASSLATGRSEQYF. The CDR3 region has the DNA TGTGCCAGCAGCTTAGCGACAGGTAGGAGCGAGCAGTACTTC.

This chain links TRBV7-2 with TRBJ2-7; D is perhaps TRBD2 (5 bases). In germline, CDR1 is SGHTA, CDR2 FQGNSA. This CDR3 has 13 amino acids. V dropped 11 bases and J dropped 5 bases, with 19 bases sitting between them. This CDR3 reads CAGSLGRGNEQYF. DNA of the CDR3: TGTGCCGGAAGTTTGGGCCGGGGAAACGAGCAGTACTTC.

This clone was detected only a few times. This chain uses TRBV2 with TRBJ1-1; maybe TRBD1 (6 bases). Germline CDR1 reads SNHLY; CDR2 reads FYNNEI. The CDR3 is made up of 14 amino acids. V lost 6 bases and J lost 8, with 19 bases in between. This chain's CDR3 is CASSRLTGGSEAFF. In nucleotides, the CDR3 is TGTGCCAGCAGCAGGTTGACAGGAGGATCGGAAGCTTTCTTT.

V and J are TRBV7-9 and TRBJ2-5; 15 bases are shared with TRBD2. The trim removed 3 bases at V and 3 bases at J, leaving 8 bases unmatched. The CDR3 runs 18 residues. The germline V gene has CDR1 SEHNR and CDR2 FQNEAQ (reference sequence). In DNA form, the CDR3 reads TGTGCCAGCAGCTTCGGACTAGCGGGAGGGCCCGGGGAAGAGACCCAGTACTTC. As protein: CASSFGLAGGPGEETQYF. Full variable domain (remainder filled in from reference TRBV7-9 and TRBJ2-5): DTGVSQNPRHKITKRGQNVTFRCDPISEHNRLYWYRQTLGQGPEFLTYFQNEAQLEKSRLLSDRFSAERPKGSFSTLEIQRTEQGDSAMYLCASSFGLAGGPGEETQYFGPGTRLLVL.

As for this clone: A junction end diverges from the germline sequence, so it may reflect a read error. The chain recombines TRBV7-9 with TRBJ2-2; 12 nucleotides align to TRBD1. CDR1 is SEHNR, CDR2 FQNEAQ, per germline (reference sequence). The CDR3 has 17 residues. CDR3 protein: CSSSLFGTGGSGGELFF. Written as DNA, the CDR3 is TGTTCCAGCAGCCTTTTTGGGACAGGGGGCTCGGGCGGGGAGCTGTTTTTT.

The CDR3 DNA reads TGCAGCGTTACCGGCGGGAGCGTGTGGACAGATACGCAGTATTTT. Translated, it gives CSVTGGSVWTDTQYF. V usage is TRBV29-1 and J usage is TRBJ2-3; 7 bases line up with TRBD2. With 5 bases clipped from V and 3 bases from J, the junction kept 11 bases outside the gene matches. This CDR3 spans 15 amino acids. The germline gives CDR1 SQVTM, CDR2 ANQGSEA.

The DNA for the CDR3 is TGTGCCAGCAGCCAAGGGGGCGGGAGTCGCCACAATGAGCAGTTCTTC. Protein product: CASSQGGGSRHNEQFF. The V and J genes are TRBV4-2 and TRBJ2-1, with 7 bases that match TRBD2. Germline loops: CDR1 LGHNA, CDR2 YNFKEQ. Trimming cost V 1 base and J 5 bases; bases outside gene matches: 8. There are 16 residues in the CDR3.

The rearrangement links TRBV27 to TRBJ2-1; 10 nucleotides agree with TRBD2. Germline lookup yields CDR1 MNHEY and CDR2 SMNVEV (reference sequence). CDR3 length equals 17 residues. V lost 2 bases, J lost 1 base, and 5 bases stayed unmatched. CDR3 coding DNA: TGTGCCAGCAGTTTACTAGCGGGAGTAGGGTCCTACAATGAGCAGTTCTTC. Residues: CASSLLAGVGSYNEQFF.

This chain links TRBV13 with TRBJ1-2; unclear D gene. This CDR3 contains 12 residues. Trimming cost V 3 bases and J 4 bases, with 6 bases left between them. Germline CDR1 PRHDT, CDR2 FYEKMQ (reference sequence). The CDR3 loop is CASSFISYGYTF. CDR3 nucleotide sequence: TGTGCCAGCAGCTTCATTTCCTATGGCTACACCTTC. The whole variable domain, filled in from reference TRBV13 and TRBJ1-2, reads AAGVIQSPRHLIKEKRETATLKCYPIPRHDTVYWYQQGPGQDPQFLISFYEKMQSDKGSIPDRFSAQQFSDYHSELNMSSLELGDSALYFCASSFISYGYTFGSGTRLTVV.

This clone was picked up one time. The genes are TRBV5-6 and TRBJ2-3, with a possible D match to TRBD2 (6 bases). The germline CDR1 and CDR2 sequences are SGHDT and YYEEEE. CDR3 size: 16 residues. V lost 3 bases and J lost 1, with 15 bases in between. The CDR3 sequence is CASSSEGTAGTDTQYF. In DNA, the CDR3 is TGTGCCAGCAGCTCGGAGGGGACGGCGGGCACAGATACGCAGTATTTT. Full variable domain (missing parts from reference TRBV5-6 and TRBJ2-3): DAGVTQSPTHLIKTRGQQVTLRCSPKSGHDTVSWYQQALGQGPQFIFQYYEEEERQRGNFPDRFSGHQFPNYSSELNVNALLLGDSALYLCASSSEGTAGTDTQYFGPGTRLTVL.

This clone appeared a single time. This sequence joins TRBV11-3 and TRBJ1-1, with a weak D call TRBD1 (5 bases). Germline values: CDR1 SGHNT, CDR2 YENEEA. CDR3 length: 12 residues. V was cut by 3 bases and J by 7 bases, with 9 bases left in between. CDR3 DNA: TGTGCCAGCAGCTTTCTAACAGGTGAAGCTTTCTTT. Its translation: CASSFLTGEAFF.

The chain carries TRBV4-1 and TRBJ2-5; 7 bases are a match to TRBD1. The germline V gene encodes CDR1 MGHRA and CDR2 YSYEKL. This CDR3 has 16 residues. J was trimmed by 5 bases and V by 3 bases; bases with no gene match: 12. CDR3 nucleotide sequence: TGCGCCAGCAGCCAGACCCTCGACAGGGCTGGCGAGACCCAGTACTTC. Its translation: CASSQTLDRAGETQYF.

The V gene is TRBV18, the J gene TRBJ2-3; 8 bases match TRBD1. The CDR3 totals 14 residues. Losses at the gene ends were 10 bases for V and 4 bases for J; bases not matched to a gene: 10. Germline-derived CDR1 and CDR2 are KGHSH and LQKENI. The CDR3 spells CATRKGQDADTQYF. The CDR3 DNA reads TGTGCCACCCGAAAGGGACAGGATGCAGATACGCAGTATTTT.

V is TRBV7-9 and J is TRBJ2-2, with D maybe TRBD1 (6 bases). The CDR3 contains 18 residues. V dropped 5 bases and J dropped 0 bases, with 19 bases sitting between them. The V gene's germline CDR1 is SEHNR and CDR2 FQNEAQ (reference sequence). CDR3 sequence (DNA): TGTGCCAGCAGCCTCCCCAACACGGGACAACCGAACACCGGGGAGCTGTTTTTT. This gives the protein CASSLPNTGQPNTGELFF.

CDR3 protein: CASSLGASGGTDTQYF. DNA of the CDR3: TGCGCCAGCAGCTTGGGGGCTAGCGGGGGCACAGATACGCAGTATTTT. The gene calls are TRBV5-1 and TRBJ2-3; TRBD2 matches 9 bases. The CDR3 has 16 amino acids. Germline V gives CDR1 SGHRS, CDR2 YFSETQ. Germline trimming cut 0 bases from V and 1 base from J; bases unmatched to any gene: 3.

The genes are TRBV7-6 and TRBJ2-3, with D uncertain. V was pared by 0 bases and J by 0 bases, with 7 bases between. Germline V gene lookup returns CDR1 SGHVS and CDR2 FNYEAQ. The CDR3 is 15 residues long. For the CDR3, the DNA is TGTGCCAGCAGCTTAGCGATAACTAGCACAGATACGCAGTATTTT. It codes for CASSLAITSTDTQYF.

The chain employs TRBV7-2 and TRBJ2-5; possibly TRBD2 for D (6 bases). Trimming stripped 5 bases from V and 3 bases from J, with 10 bases between. The CDR3 covers 13 residues. Germline V lookup: CDR1 SGHTA, CDR2 FQGNSA. The CDR3 nucleotides are TGTGCCAGCAGCAGGAGGGCGGAAGAGACCCAGTACTTC. Amino acids: CASSRRAEETQYF. The complete variable domain, with remaining parts taken from reference TRBV7-2 and TRBJ2-5, reads GAGVSQSPSNKVTEKGKDVELRCDPISGHTALYWYRQSLGQGLEFLIYFQGNSAPDKSGLPSDRFSAERTGGSVSTLTIQRTQQEDSAVYLCASSRRAEETQYFGPGTRLLVL.

This clone occurred a few times. The chain links TRBV6-6 to TRBJ1-5, with a possible D match to TRBD1 (6 bases). The V end lost 6 bases, the J end lost 7 bases, and 10 bases lay between the germline ends. CDR1 is MNHNY and CDR2 is SVGAGI in the germline V gene (reference sequence). The CDR3 loop spans 12 amino acids. CDR3 nucleotide sequence: TGTGCCAGCAGAGAACAGGGCCAGCCCCAGCATTTT. It translates to CASREQGQPQHF.

Regarding this clone: The junction departs from germline at one end; a sequencing error may be responsible. The chain joins TRBV7-9 to TRBJ2-3; the D gene is possibly TRBD2 (6 bases). The CDR3 totals 12 residues. Germline lookup yields CDR1 SEHNR and CDR2 FQNEAQ (reference sequence). The CDR3 coding sequence is TGTTCCAGCGGGCGGGACCCAGATACGCAGTATTTT. Its translation: CSSGRDPDTQYF.

The CDR3 DNA sequence: TGTGCCAGCAGCCCGGGATCCAGGACCGATACGCAGTATTTT. Its translation is CASSPGSRTDTQYF. The rearrangement links TRBV6-6 to TRBJ2-3; TRBD2 might be the D (5 bases). The germline CDR1 and CDR2 sequences are MNHNY and SVGAGI (reference sequence). This CDR3 is 14 amino acids long. V was clipped by 6 bases and J by 6 bases, with 16 bases between them.

This clone has more than one count but fewer than ten. The chain employs TRBV4-1 and TRBJ2-7; 8 bases fit TRBD2. The length of the CDR3 is 15 residues. Germline-derived CDR1 and CDR2 are MGHRA and YSYEKL. After removal of 4 bases from V and 2 bases from J, the junction contained 7 bases not matched to a gene. The CDR3 sequence: CASSLLAGKAYEQYF. The CDR3 DNA sequence: TGCGCCAGCAGCCTATTAGCGGGGAAGGCCTACGAGCAGTACTTC.